This T cell receptor (beta chain) was documented in a study of T cell clonotyping in hematopoietic cell transplantation. Per germline, CDR1 SGHTA and CDR2 FQGNSA. There are 11 residues in the CDR3. The germline V and J ends were trimmed by 5 bases and 12 bases, with 13 bases remaining between them. In regard to this clone: The antigen is unknown.

Only in-frame clones appear in the TCRdb table, and some are missing; sequencing was by immunoSEQ multiplex PCR. Of approximately 13,000 clones listed, 95% to 98% are singletons. Study conclusions and caveats: At the given depth, recipient repertoires were over 97% de novo clonotypes. CD4 and CD8 repertoire contributions could not be separated without sorting. Pathologically expanded recipient clonotypes increased progressively from day 30 to day 180 as diversity fell.

The rearrangement links TRBV7-2 to TRBJ1-2, with D uncertain. This TCR derives from a female patient aged 45-60 years who had an allogeneic stem cell transplant from an unrelated donor, so T cells may come from the graft donor. Some clones in this sample may be carry-over from other donors' samples. Sequenced here: peripheral blood mononuclear cells, sampled 30 days after allogeneic stem cell transplant. CDR3 coding DNA: TGTGCCAGCAGCCCATCGGCAGCGGACACCTTC. Translating gives CASSPSAADTF.